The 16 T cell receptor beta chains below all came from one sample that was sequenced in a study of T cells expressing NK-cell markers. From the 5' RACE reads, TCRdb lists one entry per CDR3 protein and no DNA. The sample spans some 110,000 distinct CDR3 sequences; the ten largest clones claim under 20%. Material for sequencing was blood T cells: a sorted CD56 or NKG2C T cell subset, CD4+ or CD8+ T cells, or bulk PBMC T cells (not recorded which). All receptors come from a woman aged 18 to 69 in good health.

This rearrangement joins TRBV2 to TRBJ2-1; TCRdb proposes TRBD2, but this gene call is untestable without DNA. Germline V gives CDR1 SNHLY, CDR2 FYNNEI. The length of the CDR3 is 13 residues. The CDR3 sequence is CASTTSGSYEQFF.

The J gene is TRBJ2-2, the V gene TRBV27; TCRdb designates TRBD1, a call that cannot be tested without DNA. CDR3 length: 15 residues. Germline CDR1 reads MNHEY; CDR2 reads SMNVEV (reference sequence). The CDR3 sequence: CASSAEPGGTGELFF.

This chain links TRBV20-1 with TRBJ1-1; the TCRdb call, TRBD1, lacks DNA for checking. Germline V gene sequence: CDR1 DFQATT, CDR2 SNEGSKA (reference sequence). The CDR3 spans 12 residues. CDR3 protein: CSANRGDTEAFF.

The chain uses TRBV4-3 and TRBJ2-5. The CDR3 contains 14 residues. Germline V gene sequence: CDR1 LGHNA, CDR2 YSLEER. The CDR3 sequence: CASSQGSGGETQYF.

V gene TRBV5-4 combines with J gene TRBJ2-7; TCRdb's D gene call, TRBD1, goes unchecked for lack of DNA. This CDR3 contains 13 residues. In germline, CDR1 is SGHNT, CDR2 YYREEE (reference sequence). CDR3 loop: CASSRWTGHEQYF.

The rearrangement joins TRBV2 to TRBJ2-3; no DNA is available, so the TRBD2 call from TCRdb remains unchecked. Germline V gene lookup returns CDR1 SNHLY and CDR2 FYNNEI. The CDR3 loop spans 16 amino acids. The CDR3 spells CASRPTSGGPEDTQYF. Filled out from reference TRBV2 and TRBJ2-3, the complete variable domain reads EPEVTQTPSHQVTQMGQEVILRCVPISNHLYFYWYRQILGQKVEFLVSFYNNEISEKSEIFDDQFSVERPDGSNFTLKIRSTKLEDSAMYFCASRPTSGGPEDTQYFGPGTRLTVL.

CDR3 in amino acids: CASSQRGQGAGYTF. This chain connects TRBV27 to TRBJ1-2; the D gene TCRdb calls, TRBD1, cannot be checked with no DNA. Germline V gene data show CDR1 as MNHEY and CDR2 as SMNVEV (reference sequence). The CDR3 length is 14 residues.

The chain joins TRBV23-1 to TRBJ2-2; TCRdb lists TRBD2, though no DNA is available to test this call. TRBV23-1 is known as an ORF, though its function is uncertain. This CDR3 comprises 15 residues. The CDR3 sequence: CASSQTGAAFGELFF.

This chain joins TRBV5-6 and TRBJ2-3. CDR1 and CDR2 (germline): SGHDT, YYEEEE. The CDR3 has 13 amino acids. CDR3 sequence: CASSDASTDTQYF.

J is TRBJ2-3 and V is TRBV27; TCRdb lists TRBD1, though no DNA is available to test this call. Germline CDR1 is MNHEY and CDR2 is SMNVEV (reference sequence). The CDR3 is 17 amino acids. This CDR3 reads CASSLSAPRSFTDTQYF.

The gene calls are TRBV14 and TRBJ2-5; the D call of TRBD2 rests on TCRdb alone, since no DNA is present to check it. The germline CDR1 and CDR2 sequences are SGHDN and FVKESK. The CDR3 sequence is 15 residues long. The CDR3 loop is CASSQELWEEETQYF.

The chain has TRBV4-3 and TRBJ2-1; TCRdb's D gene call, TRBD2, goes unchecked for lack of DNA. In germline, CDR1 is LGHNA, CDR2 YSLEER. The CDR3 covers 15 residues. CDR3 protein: CASSYSGGGTDEQFF.

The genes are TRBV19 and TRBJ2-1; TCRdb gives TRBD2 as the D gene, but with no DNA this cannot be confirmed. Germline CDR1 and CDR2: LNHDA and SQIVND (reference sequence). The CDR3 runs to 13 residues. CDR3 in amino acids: CATLAGDVNEQFF. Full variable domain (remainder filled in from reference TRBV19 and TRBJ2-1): DGGITQSPKYLFRKEGQNVTLSCEQNLNHDAMYWYRQDPGQGLRLIYYSQIVNDFQKGDIAEGYSVSREKKESFPLTVTSAQKNPTAFYLCATLAGDVNEQFFGPGTRLTVL.

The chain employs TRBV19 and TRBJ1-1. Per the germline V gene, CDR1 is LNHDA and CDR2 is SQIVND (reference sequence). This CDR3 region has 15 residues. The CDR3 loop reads CASSMFGLRNTEAFF.

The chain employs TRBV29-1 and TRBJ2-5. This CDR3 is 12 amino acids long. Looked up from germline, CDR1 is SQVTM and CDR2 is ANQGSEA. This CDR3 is CSVVSDGETQYF.

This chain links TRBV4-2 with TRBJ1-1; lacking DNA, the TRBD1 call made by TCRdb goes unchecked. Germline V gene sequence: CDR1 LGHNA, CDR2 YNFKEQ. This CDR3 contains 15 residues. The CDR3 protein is CASSYRDRGTTEAFF.